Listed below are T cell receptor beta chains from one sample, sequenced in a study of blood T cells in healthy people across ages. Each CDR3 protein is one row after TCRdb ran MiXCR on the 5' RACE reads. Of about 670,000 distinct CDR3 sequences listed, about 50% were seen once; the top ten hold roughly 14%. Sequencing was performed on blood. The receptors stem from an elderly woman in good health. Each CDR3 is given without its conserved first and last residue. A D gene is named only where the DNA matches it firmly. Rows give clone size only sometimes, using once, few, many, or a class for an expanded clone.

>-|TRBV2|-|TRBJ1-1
ASSTGLDTEAF
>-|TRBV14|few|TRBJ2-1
ASSQVYQGNEQF
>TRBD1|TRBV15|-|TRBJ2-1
ATMGQSYNEQF
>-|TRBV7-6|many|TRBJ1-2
ASSGVGYGYT
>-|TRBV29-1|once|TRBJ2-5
SVVVGYQETQY
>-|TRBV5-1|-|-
ASSPQYIYEQY
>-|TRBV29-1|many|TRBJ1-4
SVPGPNEKLF
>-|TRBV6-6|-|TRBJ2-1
ASSFRGSGDERF
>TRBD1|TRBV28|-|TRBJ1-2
ASDRGAGGYT
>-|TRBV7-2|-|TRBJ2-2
ASSLGALSTGELF
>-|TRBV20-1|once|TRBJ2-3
SARPGGTTDTQY
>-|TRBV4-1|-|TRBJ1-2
ASGGEGRGYT
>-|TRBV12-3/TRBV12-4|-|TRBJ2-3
ASSTGFTASTDTQY
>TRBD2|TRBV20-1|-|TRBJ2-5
SASGLSGGPRETQY
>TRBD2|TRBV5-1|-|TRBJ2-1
ASSALAELYNEQF
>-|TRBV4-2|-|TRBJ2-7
ASSPPPGDGSYEQY
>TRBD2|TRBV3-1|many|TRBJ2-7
ASRETSVSSYEQY
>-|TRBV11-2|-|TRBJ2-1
ASSPTASSYNEQF
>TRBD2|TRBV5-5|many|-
ASSLGPTSGRFLEQY
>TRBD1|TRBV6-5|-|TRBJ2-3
ASSWGDRRTDTQY
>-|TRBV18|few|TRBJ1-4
ASSPLGQTTNEKLF
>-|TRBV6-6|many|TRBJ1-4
ASSYSRTGGELF
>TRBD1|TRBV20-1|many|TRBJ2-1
SARGGTASSYNEQF
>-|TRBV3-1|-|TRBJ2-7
ASSQFAGRGGVVTYEQY
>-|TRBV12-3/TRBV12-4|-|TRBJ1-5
ASSFVQGVFQPQH
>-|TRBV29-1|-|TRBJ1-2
SVEALQAYYGYT